The 12 T cell receptor beta chains presented below share a single source sample, sequenced in a study of identical twins. MiXCR, applied by TCRdb to the 5' RACE reads, yields one record per CDR3 protein. The sample consists of 450,000 or so distinct CDR3 sequences, 20% to 25% of them appearing once. The sample also formed part of further work on T cells expressing NK-cell markers.

The sample was CD4+ T cells sorted from blood. The receptors stem from a woman aged 18-29 years in good health.

This clonotype was counted only a few times. The rearrangement uses TRBV12-3 or TRBV12-4 and TRBJ2-7, with 7 bases lining up with TRBD2. V trimming: 4 bases; J trimming: 5 bases; junction bases outside the gene matches: 8. This CDR3 comprises 14 residues. The CDR3 DNA sequence: TGTGCCAGCAGTTCGGGACTATCCTCTCACGAGCAGTACTTC. It codes for CASSSGLSSHEQYF.

This chain connects TRBV20-1 to TRBJ2-1, with TRBD2 matching over 7 bases. The CDR3 spans 12 residues. In germline, CDR1 is DFQATT, CDR2 SNEGSKA (reference sequence). The V gene end was trimmed by 3 bases and the J gene end by 7 bases; junction bases not matched to a gene: 3. The CDR3 region is CSARGGRNEQFF. The CDR3 region has the DNA TGCAGTGCTAGGGGAGGGCGTAATGAGCAGTTCTTC.

The genes are TRBV20-1 and TRBJ2-7, with D perhaps matching TRBD1 (5 bases). Germline loops: CDR1 DFQATT, CDR2 SNEGSKA (reference sequence). The V gene lost 4 bases and the J gene lost 0 bases, with 7 bases spanning the gap. The CDR3 contains 12 residues. CDR3 sequence: CSATGNSYEQYF. CDR3 sequence (DNA): TGCAGTGCTACAGGGAACTCCTACGAGCAGTACTTC.

The chain combines TRBV5-1 with TRBJ1-2; D not resolved. Trimming removed 3 bases at V and 4 bases at J, with 10 bases between. The CDR3 covers 13 residues. Germline V lookup: CDR1 SGHRS, CDR2 YFSETQ. For the CDR3, the DNA is TGCGCCAGCAGCTACGACGGCACCTATGGCTACACCTTC. Protein sequence: CASSYDGTYGYTF.

This clonotype has more than one count but fewer than ten. V usage is TRBV10-3 and J usage is TRBJ1-5; possible D gene TRBD1, 6 bases. The CDR3 contains 15 residues. The V and J ends lost 3 bases and 5 bases respectively, with 14 bases between them. CDR1 ENHRY and CDR2 SYGVKD come from the germline V gene. The CDR3 loop reads CAISDPGQNHQPQHF. The CDR3 nucleotides read TGTGCCATCAGTGATCCCGGACAGAACCATCAGCCCCAGCATTTT.

A few counts support this clonotype. The chain recombines TRBV6-5 with TRBJ2-1; perhaps TRBD1 as D (6 bases). V shed 2 bases and J shed 7 bases, with 15 bases lying between them. CDR3 length equals 15 residues. Germline CDR1 is MNHEY and CDR2 is SVGAGI. The chain's CDR3 is CASSYQQSGVNEQFF. The CDR3 nucleotides read TGTGCCAGCAGTTACCAACAATCAGGGGTAAATGAGCAGTTCTTC.

The chain combines TRBV11-3 with TRBJ2-5, with TRBD1 as a possible D gene (6 bases). With 7 bases removed from V and 4 bases from J, the gap between germline ends came to 19 bases. Germline V gene lookup returns CDR1 SGHNT and CDR2 YENEEA. The CDR3 is 15 amino acids. In nucleotides, the CDR3 is TGTGCCAGCACCTCAACGAGAGGGGGAGCAGAGACCCAGTACTTC. Translating gives CASTSTRGGAETQYF.

The chain combines TRBV20-1 with TRBJ2-3, with 9 bases identical to TRBD2. The V gene end was trimmed by 6 bases and the J gene end by 6 bases; junction bases not matched to a gene: 10. The germline gives CDR1 DFQATT, CDR2 SNEGSKA (reference sequence). CDR3 length: 14 residues. DNA for the CDR3: TGCAGTGCAACTCGCGGGGGGGGGTCCGATACGCAGTATTTT. As protein: CSATRGGGSDTQYF.

Here the CDR3 DNA reads TGCGCCAGCCGGAAAGCGGGGCTGGGAGATACGCAGTATTTT. Its protein product is CASRKAGLGDTQYF. This chain joins TRBV5-1 and TRBJ2-3, with TRBD2 matching over 7 bases. This CDR3 has 14 residues. J was trimmed by 5 bases and V by 7 bases; bases with no gene match: 10. Germline CDR1 is SGHRS and CDR2 is YFSETQ.

The table lists this clonotype with a few counts. The rearrangement links TRBV2 to TRBJ1-6, with TRBD1 as a possible D gene (5 bases). The CDR3 sequence is 14 residues long. Trimming stripped 8 bases from V and 8 bases from J, with 16 bases between. Germline loops: CDR1 SNHLY, CDR2 FYNNEI. The CDR3 region has the DNA TGTGCCAGCTCGAGGGAAGGGGACGATTCACCCCTCCACTTT. It is translated as CASSREGDDSPLHF.

The chain couples TRBV4-2 to TRBJ2-2; TRBD2 agrees at 9 bases. Germline assignment: CDR1 LGHNA and CDR2 YNFKEQ. This CDR3 is 15 amino acids long. V shed 2 bases and J 10 bases; nucleotides not matched to a gene: 8. CDR3 nucleotide sequence: TGTGCCAGCAGCCAACCGGGACTAGCTGTATCGGAGCTGTTTTTT. This gives the protein CASSQPGLAVSELFF.

This clonotype was found a few times. The gene calls are TRBV5-1 and TRBJ2-1; maybe TRBD2 (7 bases). The ends were cut back, 4 bases at V and 3 bases at J, with 20 bases in the middle. This CDR3 is 17 amino acids long. Per germline, CDR1 SGHRS and CDR2 YFSETQ. This CDR3 is CASSPVSGGAFYNEQFF. The CDR3 DNA sequence: TGCGCCAGCAGCCCAGTCTCTGGGGGGGCCTTCTACAATGAGCAGTTCTTC.